A selection of T cell receptor beta chains follows, all from one sample in a study of CXCR3-negative and CXCR3-positive naive CD8 T cells. TCRdb reworked the 5' RACE reads into one entry per CDR3 protein, no DNA. In all, the sample yields fewer than 95,000 distinct CDR3 sequences. Sequencing input: naive CXCR3- CD8+ T cells from blood. These receptors all stem from a human donor in good health. Some clones in this sample may be carry-over from other donors' samples. CDR3s include the opening cysteine and the closing phenylalanine or tryptophan. Each record gives: V gene, J gene, CDR3 protein.

TRBV6-5,TRBJ1-5,CASSNPGGPQHF
TRBV5-1,TRBJ2-7,CASSHAGGPYEQYF
TRBV12-3/TRBV12-4,TRBJ2-1,CASSLRQGAYNEQFF
TRBV30,TRBJ2-1,CAWSVSIGTSREQFF
TRBV29-1,TRBJ2-5,CSVDGGQETQYF
TRBV11-3,TRBJ2-3,CASSPGGRVWGTDTQYF
TRBV7-6,TRBJ2-7,CASSISGGTYEQYF
TRBV7-9,TRBJ1-1,CASSLSGMNTEAFF
TRBV12-3/TRBV12-4,TRBJ2-4,CASSLSSGVKNIQYF
TRBV29-1,TRBJ2-1,CSVSTAGLFNEQFF
TRBV20-1,TRBJ2-1,CSAGPSGYEQFF
TRBV7-6,TRBJ2-7,CASSERVSGGYHEQYF
TRBV11-1,TRBJ2-2,CASSFGWTGELFF
TRBV2,TRBJ2-3,CASSGWLLMPSRTDTQYF
TRBV5-1,TRBJ2-5,CASSLTGTAQETQYF
TRBV5-1,TRBJ1-3,CASSEGVSGNTIYF
TRBV27,TRBJ2-1,CATQPGGGNEQFF
TRBV29-1,TRBJ2-3,CSVVGGSSGDTQYF
TRBV4-3,TRBJ1-3,CASSHEGSSGNTIYF
TRBV29-1,TRBJ2-1,CSVAGLRGFNEQFF
TRBV19,TRBJ1-5,CASTWTDYSNQPQHF
TRBV28,TRBJ2-7,CASSLYRNYEQYF
TRBV29-1,TRBJ2-2,CSVHPYRSGELFF
TRBV7-3,TRBJ2-1,CASSPGGYGQYNEQFF
TRBV27,TRBJ2-7,CASSLLLAGGPFEQYF
TRBV29-1,TRBJ2-2,CSVTGLVANYLIF
TRBV4-1,TRBJ1-1,CASSQGHPSSYTEAFF
TRBV29-1,TRBJ1-2,CSVEGPTSDGYTF
TRBV20-1,TRBJ2-7,CSATDRGVHEQYF
TRBV29-1,TRBJ1-1,CSAQDGVSTEAFF
TRBV28,TRBJ2-3,CASSPPGQSTDTQYF
TRBV7-2,TRBJ2-1,CASSLGAYYGDEQFF
TRBV21-1,TRBJ2-5,CASSKGQSEQETQYF
TRBV3-1,TRBJ2-3,CASSPFGSLTDTQYF
TRBV12-3/TRBV12-4,TRBJ2-1,CASSFREVYNEQFF
TRBV5-1,TRBJ1-5,CASSLWGNSNQPQHF
TRBV18,TRBJ1-3,CASSLGQISGNTIYF
TRBV29-1,TRBJ2-7,CSVDGENYEQYF
TRBV20-1,TRBJ2-1,CSAMGPYNEQFF
TRBV7-6,TRBJ2-2,CASSLAPSGLNTGELFF
TRBV9,TRBJ2-7,CASSWDYRPYEQYF
TRBV2,TRBJ2-2,CASSGDPNTGELFF
TRBV3-1,TRBJ2-7,CASSPYRETYEQYF
TRBV7-8,TRBJ2-7,CASSLATGNPEYF
TRBV7-6,TRBJ2-1,CASSSGLGRTKQESYNEQFF
TRBV29-1,TRBJ2-7,CSVETGTYEQYF
TRBV4-1,TRBJ2-3,CASSPIPLSGSTDTQYF
TRBV12-3/TRBV12-4,TRBJ2-2,CASSLGQVTELFF
TRBV28,TRBJ2-7,CASSFRRDRLTYEQYF
TRBV18,TRBJ2-2,CASSPPGQGNTGELFF
TRBV29-1,TRBJ2-7,CSGRGTNSYEQYF
TRBV11-2,TRBJ2-3,CASSSGLAGTTDTQYF
TRBV29-1,TRBJ1-1,CSVDDTDNTEAFF
TRBV7-2,TRBJ2-1,CASSLTDGEQFF
TRBV4-1,TRBJ2-1,CASSQEFRDYNEQFF
TRBV12-3/TRBV12-4,TRBJ1-1,CASSAYEGSAEAFF
TRBV20-1,TRBJ2-7,CSAFSTGGSSYEQYF
TRBV7-9,TRBJ1-2,CASSWDRGYGYTF
TRBV15,TRBJ1-1,CATSTGQSNTEAFF